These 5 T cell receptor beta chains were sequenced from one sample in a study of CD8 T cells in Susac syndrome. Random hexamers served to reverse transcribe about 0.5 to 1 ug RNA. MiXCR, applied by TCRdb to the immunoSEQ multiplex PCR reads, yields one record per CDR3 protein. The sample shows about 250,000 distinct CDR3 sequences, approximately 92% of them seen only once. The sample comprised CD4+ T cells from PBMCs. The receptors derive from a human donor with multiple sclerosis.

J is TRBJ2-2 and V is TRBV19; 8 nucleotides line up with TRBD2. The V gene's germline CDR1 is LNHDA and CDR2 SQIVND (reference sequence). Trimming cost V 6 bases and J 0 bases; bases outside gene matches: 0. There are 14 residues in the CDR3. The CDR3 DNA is TGTGCCAGTAGCGGGAGGGCGAACACCGGGGAGCTGTTTTTT. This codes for CASSGRANTGELFF.

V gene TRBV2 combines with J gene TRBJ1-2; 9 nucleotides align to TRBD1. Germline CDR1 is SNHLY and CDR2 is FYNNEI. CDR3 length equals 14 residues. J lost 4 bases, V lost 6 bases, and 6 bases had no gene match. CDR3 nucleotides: TGTGCCAGCAGCTTGGGACAGGGTGGCTATGGCTACACCTTC. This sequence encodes CASSLGQGGYGYTF.

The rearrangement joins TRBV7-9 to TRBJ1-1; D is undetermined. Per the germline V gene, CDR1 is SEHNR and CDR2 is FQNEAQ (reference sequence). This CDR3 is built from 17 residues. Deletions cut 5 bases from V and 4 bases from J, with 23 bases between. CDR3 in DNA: TGTGCCAGCAGCCAACCGACACAAAACCCGGGATCCACTGAAGCTTTCTTT. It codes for CASSQPTQNPGSTEAFF.

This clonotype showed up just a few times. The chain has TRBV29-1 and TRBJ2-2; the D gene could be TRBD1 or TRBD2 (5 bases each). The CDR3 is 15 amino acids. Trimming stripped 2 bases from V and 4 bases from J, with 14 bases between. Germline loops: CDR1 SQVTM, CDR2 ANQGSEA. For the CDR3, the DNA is TGCAGCGTTGAAAGAGGGGCTCCGGGCACCGGGGAGCTGTTTTTT. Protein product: CSVERGAPGTGELFF.

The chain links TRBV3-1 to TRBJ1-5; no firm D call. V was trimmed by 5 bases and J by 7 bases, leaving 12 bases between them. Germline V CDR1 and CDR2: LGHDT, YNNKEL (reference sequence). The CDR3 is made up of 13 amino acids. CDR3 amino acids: CASSDMMGQPQHF. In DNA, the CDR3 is TGTGCCAGCAGCGATATGATGGGGCAGCCCCAGCATTTT.